This T cell receptor (beta chain) was captured by sequencing in a study of molecular identifiers for immune sequencing clone quantification. The wider study: In replicates, RNA from approximately 20,000 or 100,000 naive CD8 cells was divided five ways and four parts were sequenced.

One entry per CDR3 protein results from TCRdb running MiXCR on the PCR reads. The sample yields hundreds of thousands of distinct CDR3 sequences, 15% to 20% seen once. Note on this clonotype: Antigen: not known.

Germline V gene data show CDR1 as SGHNT and CDR2 as YENEEA. V gave up 5 bases and J gave up 5 bases; unmatched junction bases: 9. The CDR3 has 14 amino acids. Notes on the study in general: A shared barcode on identical TCR molecules could lead to underestimated sizes for highly expanded clones.

The clonotype was recovered from a human donor in good health. Some libraries in this study had Jurkat cell RNA spiked in. The sample was naive CD8+ T cells from blood, with Jurkat cell RNA spiked in. Subset of the sample: FACS-sorted CD8+CD4-CCR7+CD45RA+ naive T cells. The chain employs TRBV11-3 and TRBJ2-7, with 7 nucleotides matching TRBD1. CDR3 region: CASSPGQDINEQYF. The CDR3 nucleotides read TGTGCCAGCAGCCCCGGACAGGATATCAACGAGCAGTACTTC.